The 7 T cell receptor beta chains below all came from one sample that was sequenced in a study of regulatory T cells in long-lasting Graves disease. CDR3-region Arm-PCR and iRepertoire HTBI primers produced the TCR beta libraries. TCRdb reanalysed the multiplex PCR reads using MiXCR and keeps one entry per CDR3 protein. The data hold around 420,000 distinct CDR3 sequences, with roughly 15% observed a single time. Documented time point: newly diagnosed GD, antithyroid drugs for less than 3 months. PBMC-derived RNA was used for the TCR library. Sample: peripheral blood mononuclear cells (PBMCs), taken at new diagnosis, from a patient treated with antithyroid drugs. All receptors come from a female donor with Graves disease.

This clonotype was counted at least ten times. The rearrangement links TRBV5-8 to TRBJ2-1; TRBD1 is a possible D gene (6 bases). Trimming cost V 4 bases and J 0 bases, with 17 bases left between them. This CDR3 contains 17 residues. From germline, CDR1 is SGHTS and CDR2 YDEGEE. CDR3 in amino acids: CASSGRTVLFSYNEQFF. As DNA, the CDR3 is TGTGCCAGCAGCGGGCGGACAGTTCTTTTCTCCTACAATGAGCAGTTCTTC.

The chain employs TRBV4-2 and TRBJ2-1, with TRBD2 matching over 10 bases. Trimming at V came to 0 bases and at J to 0 bases, leaving 5 bases not matched to a gene. There are 18 residues in the CDR3. CDR1 LGHNA and CDR2 YNFKEQ come from the germline V gene. CDR3 loop: CASSQEEAGGPSYNEQFF. The CDR3, as DNA: TGTGCCAGCAGCCAAGAGGAAGCGGGAGGGCCCTCCTACAATGAGCAGTTCTTC.

This clonotype has ten or more counts. The J gene is TRBJ1-1, the V gene TRBV27, with D possibly TRBD1 on 5 matching bases. The V end was cut by 6 bases, the J end by 0 bases, with 8 bases between. The CDR3 runs to 13 residues. CDR1 MNHEY and CDR2 SMNVEV come from the germline V gene (reference sequence). In DNA form, the CDR3 reads TGTGCCAGCAGGCTCAGGGTGAACACTGAAGCTTTCTTT. It yields the protein CASRLRVNTEAFF.

This clonotype was counted ten times or more. The chain combines TRBV20-1 with TRBJ2-7; no firm D call. The CDR3 is 15 residues long. CDR1 and CDR2 from the germline V gene are DFQATT and SNEGSKA (reference sequence). V was clipped by 5 bases and J by 0 bases, with 17 bases between them. For the CDR3, the DNA is TGCAGTGCTCTCCTTTCGGTGGCGAGCTCCTACGAGCAGTACTTC. Protein product: CSALLSVASSYEQYF.

This clonotype was counted ten times or more. The genes are TRBV28 and TRBJ2-1, with TRBD2 matching 13 bases. This CDR3 has 18 residues. Germline CDR1 is MDHEN and CDR2 is SYDVKM. J was trimmed by 3 bases and V by 5 bases; bases with no gene match: 10. The CDR3 nucleotides are TGTGCCAGCAGTCGTACCACCGGACTAGCGGGAGTCTACAATGAGCAGTTCTTC. This codes for CASSRTTGLAGVYNEQFF.

The genes are TRBV9 and TRBJ2-7; TRBD1 aligns across 12 bases. This CDR3 has 17 amino acids. Germline V CDR1 and CDR2: SGDLS, YYNGEE. The V segment lost 3 bases and the J segment 2 bases; nucleotides outside the gene matches: 9. The CDR3, as DNA: TGTGCCAGCAGCGCAGCTGGGGGGACAGGGGGCACCTACGAGCAGTACTTC. As protein: CASSAAGGTGGTYEQYF. Drawing the rest from reference TRBV9 and TRBJ2-7, the complete variable domain is DSGVTQTPKHLITATGQRVTLRCSPRSGDLSVYWYQQSLDQGLQFLIQYYNGEERAKGNILERFSAQQFPDLHSELNLSSLELGDSALYFCASSAAGGTGGTYEQYFGPGTRLTVT.

This clonotype was observed at least ten times. This chain links TRBV10-3 with TRBJ2-7; 7 positions match TRBD2. V shed 3 bases, J shed 0 bases, and the junction held 8 bases outside the gene matches. The CDR3 is 16 amino acids. Germline V lookup: CDR1 ENHRY, CDR2 SYGVKD. This chain's CDR3 is CAISDAGRGSSYEQYF. The CDR3 nucleotides are TGTGCCATCAGTGATGCAGGGAGGGGAAGCTCCTACGAGCAGTACTTC.